Here is one T cell receptor beta chain with its context. Its antigen is unknown. Per-base qualities were not stored, and no clone one base away is much larger. TCRB CDR3 regions were amplified with the immunoSEQ multiplex PCR using forward primers for 54 TRBV segments and reverse primers for 13 TRBJ segments. Pre-culture CD4+ samples were sequenced at deep resolution with a target of some 200,000 T cell genomes. Sequencing of the amplicons was done on an Illumina HiSeq System, giving 87 bp reads that spanned the CDR3. The study's own analysis went as follows. Reads were corrected for PCR and sequencing errors, and CDR3 regions were defined by alignment to IMGT reference sequences. Synthetic template pools were used to estimate counts of templates and unique rearrangements. Clonality was computed as 1 minus Pielou's evenness. The Daley-Smith estimator was used to estimate richness. Morisita's index was used to measure repertoire overlap. A clone counted as low-abundance if it appeared in cultured samples but went undetected in the pre-culture repertoire of the same donor. The immuneACCESS repertoire file appears here via TCRdb, limited to in-frame rearrangements. These files lack a portion of the clones; in checked studies, under half of the deficit traces to unresolved V genes, and the cause of the others is not known. V and J calls and clone size are as listed in that table; D and trimming were resolved from the DNA. The sample table records around 110,000 clones; 90% to 95% of these occur just once. Roughly 0.3% of the sample is held by the ten biggest clonotypes.

This sample stems from a study of T cell repertoires and HLA-DP antigens (dated by TCRdb to about 2018). Regarding the complete study: The study used an in vitro model of CD4+ T cell alloreactivity against allogeneic HLA-DP presented by transduced HeLa cells. An average DNA input of roughly 200 ng was used for sorted CD137+CD4+ samples, compared with 950 to 1,500 ng for pre-culture CD4+ samples. One alloantigen differed from self by one peptide-binding groove amino acid, whereas the other differed by ten, modelling structurally similar versus dissimilar alloantigens. Of the three donors, two were male and one was female, with ages ranging from the 18-to-29 band to the 60-to-69 band. Points the paper makes about the study in general: The study was limited by having just three donors, by relying on a non-physiological HeLa antigen-presenting system, and by using total CD4+ cells as responders. Sorted CD137+ cells showed similar clonality against both alloantigens, at 0.35 to 0.4, which was much higher than the 0.04 to 0.045 seen in pre-culture samples. Clones undetected before culture had an average cumulative frequency of roughly 36% against one allele versus 50.6% against the other. Naive and memory CD4+ repertoires were not analysed separately.

Untouched CD4+ T cells were isolated from Ficoll-separated PBMC by magnetic bead negative selection, reaching an average purity of approximately 98%. Untouched CD4+ T cells were isolated with magnetic beads from Ficoll-separated PBMC, and a purity of about 98% was reached with negligible CD8+ contamination. Peripheral blood mononuclear cells came from the buffy coats of a few healthy blood donors, who served as the study's donors. All three donors were CMV seronegative. The DNeasy Blood & Tissue Kit was used to extract genomic DNA. TCRB sequencing was performed on genomic DNA from sorted CD137+CD4+ cells and pre-culture CD4+ baseline samples from each subject. The germline V gene (reference sequence) supplies CDR1 SEHNR and CDR2 FQNEAQ. From the cysteine through the phenylalanine, the CDR3 covers 15 amino acids. CDR3 DNA is the only sequence kept; it has 45 bases, read in frame from the first base. V and J lose 1 base and 5 bases, and a span of 14 bases separates them.

Sequencing was done on a sample of CD4+ T cells from PBMCs. The sequence was obtained from a woman aged 18-35 years in good health and CMV-seronegative. The chain employs TRBV7-9 and TRBJ1-1; the D segment cannot be called with confidence. The nucleotides are TGTGCCAGCAGCTTAGGGCAGCCCCAGAAGACTGAAGCTTTCTTT. Its coded protein is CASSLGQPQKTEAFF.